Listed here are 11 T cell receptor beta chains from one sample, sequenced in a study of cytomegalovirus exposure and HLA in healthy donors. Sequenced by immunoSEQ multiplex PCR; TCRdb stores in-frame clones only, minus some. In the table there are about 280,000 clones, 88% of which are singletons. The source material was PBMCs. The receptors come from a woman younger than 30 in good health and CMV-seronegative.

This chain uses TRBV11-2 with TRBJ2-1, with 13 bases fitting TRBD2. With 3 bases clipped from V and 8 bases from J, the junction kept 7 bases outside the gene matches. The CDR3 is 16 residues long. Looked up from germline, CDR1 is SGHAT and CDR2 is FQNNGV. CDR3 residues: CASSFGTSGIPDEQFF. CDR3 nucleotides: TGTGCCAGCAGCTTTGGGACTAGCGGGATTCCGGATGAGCAGTTCTTC.

In its sample, this clone was seen a few times. The chain is built from TRBV30 and TRBJ1-6; the D gene is possibly TRBD1 (6 bases). The CDR3 consists of 16 residues. Trimming shortened V by 0 bases and J by 7 bases, and 16 bases separated the two germline ends. Germline V lookup: CDR1 GTSNPN, CDR2 SVGIG (reference sequence). The CDR3 DNA is TGTGCCTGGAGTGTCTCGTCAGGGGTCCGCAATTCACCCCTCCACTTT. It codes for CAWSVSSGVRNSPLHF.

V gene TRBV5-1 combines with J gene TRBJ1-3, with TRBD1 as a possible D gene (5 bases). CDR3 length: 16 residues. Trimming cost V 4 bases and J 4 bases, with 18 bases left between them. The germline V gene encodes CDR1 SGHRS and CDR2 YFSETQ. The CDR3 region has the DNA TGCGCCAGCAGCGGGGCGCGGACATGGCCCGGAAACACCATATATTTT. It encodes CASSGARTWPGNTIYF.

This sequence joins TRBV10-1 and TRBJ1-4; D is uncertain. The ends were cut back, 5 bases at V and 6 bases at J, with 10 bases in the middle. From germline, CDR1 is WNHNN and CDR2 SYGVQD (reference sequence). The CDR3 spans 13 residues. The CDR3 DNA is TGCGCCAGCAGTCGGGCGGGTGATGAAAAACTGTTTTTT. This encodes CASSRAGDEKLFF.

This sequence joins TRBV4-1 and TRBJ2-7, with D possibly being TRBD1 (5 bases). CDR3 length: 15 amino acids. Per germline, CDR1 MGHRA and CDR2 YSYEKL. Trimming took 1 base from V and 3 from J, leaving 13 bases between them. The CDR3 reads CASSQAAGQFYEQYF. The DNA of the CDR3 is TGCGCCAGCAGCCAAGCGGCAGGGCAATTCTACGAGCAGTACTTC.

This clone was recorded only once. This chain joins TRBV5-1 and TRBJ1-5, with D perhaps matching TRBD1 (6 bases). Trimming took off 2 bases at V and 5 bases at J, with 11 bases between the two ends. CDR3 length: 14 residues. Germline CDR1 and CDR2: SGHRS and YFSETQ. CDR3 DNA: TGCGCCAGCAGCTTAGCACAGGGCGATCAGCCCCAGCATTTT. It specifies CASSLAQGDQPQHF.

The gene calls are TRBV10-2 and TRBJ2-3, with D perhaps matching TRBD2 (5 bases). Germline V gene sequence: CDR1 WSHSY, CDR2 SAAADI. V dropped 7 bases and J dropped 4 bases, with 18 bases sitting between them. The CDR3 sequence is 15 residues long. DNA of the CDR3: TGCGCCAGCAACGAGGGAGCGGAAAGAGCAGATACGCAGTATTTT. Its protein is CASNEGAERADTQYF.

The CDR3 DNA reads TGCGCCAGCAGCCAGGGGAGGGACTACAATGAGCAGTTCTTC. Residues: CASSQGRDYNEQFF. V usage is TRBV4-1 and J usage is TRBJ2-1, with TRBD2 matching 7 bases. Looked up from germline, CDR1 is MGHRA and CDR2 is YSYEKL. V lost 3 bases to trimming and J lost 3 bases; unmatched junction nucleotides: 2. CDR3 length: 14 amino acids.

This clone was seen just once. J is TRBJ1-1 and V is TRBV6-6; the D is unclear. The length of the CDR3 is 12 residues. Trimming left V 6 bases short and J 2 bases short, with 7 bases between. Germline loops: CDR1 MNHNY, CDR2 SVGAGI (reference sequence). DNA of the CDR3: TGTGCCAGCAGCCGGGGTAACACTGAAGCTTTCTTT. As protein: CASSRGNTEAFF.

V and J are TRBV7-9 and TRBJ1-4; the D is unclear. Trimming stripped 3 bases from V and 7 bases from J, with 12 bases between. The CDR3 runs 14 residues. Germline V gene lookup returns CDR1 SEHNR and CDR2 FQNEAQ (reference sequence). CDR3 sequence reads: CASSFRHVGEKLFF. The CDR3 region has the DNA TGTGCCAGCAGCTTTCGACACGTCGGTGAAAAACTGTTTTTT.

Here the CDR3 DNA reads TGTGCCAGCAGGACGGGACAGGGGGGTTACTATGGCTACACCTTC. Its protein is CASRTGQGGYYGYTF. The rearrangement links TRBV6-5 to TRBJ1-2; 11 bases map to TRBD1. The germline V gene has CDR1 MNHEY and CDR2 SVGAGI. This CDR3 spans 15 amino acids. Trimming removed 6 bases from V and 3 bases from J; junction bases left unmatched: 6.